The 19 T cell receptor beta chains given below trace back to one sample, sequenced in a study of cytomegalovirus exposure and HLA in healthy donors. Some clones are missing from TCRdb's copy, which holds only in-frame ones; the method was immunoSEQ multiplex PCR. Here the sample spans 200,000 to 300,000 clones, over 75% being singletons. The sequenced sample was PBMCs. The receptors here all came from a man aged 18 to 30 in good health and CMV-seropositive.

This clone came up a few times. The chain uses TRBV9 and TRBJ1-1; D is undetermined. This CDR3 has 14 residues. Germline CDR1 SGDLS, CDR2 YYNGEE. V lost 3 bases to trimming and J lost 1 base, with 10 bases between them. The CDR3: CASSERDGNTEAFF. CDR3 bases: TGTGCCAGCAGCGAGAGGGATGGGAACACTGAAGCTTTCTTT.

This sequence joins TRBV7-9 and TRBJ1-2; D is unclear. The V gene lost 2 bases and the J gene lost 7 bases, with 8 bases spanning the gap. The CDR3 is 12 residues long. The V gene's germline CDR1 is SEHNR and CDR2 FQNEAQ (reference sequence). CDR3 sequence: CASSLMGSGYTF. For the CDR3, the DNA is TGTGCCAGCAGCTTAATGGGTAGTGGCTACACCTTC.

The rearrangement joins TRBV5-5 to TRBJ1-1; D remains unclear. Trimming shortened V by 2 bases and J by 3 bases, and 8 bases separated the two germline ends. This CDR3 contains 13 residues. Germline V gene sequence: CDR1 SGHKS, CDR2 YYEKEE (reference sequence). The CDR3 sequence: CASSFHGDTEAFF. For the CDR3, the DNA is TGTGCCAGCAGCTTCCATGGGGACACTGAAGCTTTCTTT.

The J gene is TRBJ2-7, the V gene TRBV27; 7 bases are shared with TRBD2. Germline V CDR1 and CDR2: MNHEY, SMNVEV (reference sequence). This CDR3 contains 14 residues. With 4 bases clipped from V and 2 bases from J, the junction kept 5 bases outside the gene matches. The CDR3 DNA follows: TGTGCCAGCAGTTCACTAGCGAAGACCTACGAGCAGTACTTC. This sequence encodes CASSSLAKTYEQYF.

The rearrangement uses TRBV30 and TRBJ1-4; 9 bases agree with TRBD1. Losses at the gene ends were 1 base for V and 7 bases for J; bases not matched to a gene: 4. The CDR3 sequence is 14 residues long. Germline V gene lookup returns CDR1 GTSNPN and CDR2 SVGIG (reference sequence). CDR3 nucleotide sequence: TGTGCCTGGAGTGGACAGGGGGGAAGTGAAAAACTGTTTTTT. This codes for CAWSGQGGSEKLFF.

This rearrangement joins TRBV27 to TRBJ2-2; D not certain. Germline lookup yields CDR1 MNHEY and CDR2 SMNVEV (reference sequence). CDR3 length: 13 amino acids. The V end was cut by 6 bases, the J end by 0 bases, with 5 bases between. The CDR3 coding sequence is TGTGCCAGCAGGGAAACGAACACCGGGGAGCTGTTTTTT. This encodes CASRETNTGELFF.

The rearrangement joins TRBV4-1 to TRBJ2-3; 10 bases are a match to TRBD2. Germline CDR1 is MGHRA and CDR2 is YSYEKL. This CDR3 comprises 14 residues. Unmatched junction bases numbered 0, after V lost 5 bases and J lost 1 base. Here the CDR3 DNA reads TGCGCCAGCAGCACTAGCGGGGGCACAGATACGCAGTATTTT. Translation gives CASSTSGGTDTQYF.

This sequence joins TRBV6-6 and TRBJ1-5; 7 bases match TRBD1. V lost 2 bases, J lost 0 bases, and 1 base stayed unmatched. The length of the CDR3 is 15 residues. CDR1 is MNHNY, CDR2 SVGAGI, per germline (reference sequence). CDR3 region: CASSYGTVSNQPQHF. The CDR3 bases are TGTGCCAGCAGTTACGGGACAGTTAGCAATCAGCCCCAGCATTTT.

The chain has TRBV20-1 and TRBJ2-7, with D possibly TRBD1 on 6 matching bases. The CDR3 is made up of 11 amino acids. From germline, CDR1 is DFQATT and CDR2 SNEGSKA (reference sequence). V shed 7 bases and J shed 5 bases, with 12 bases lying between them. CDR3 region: CSGSGANEQYF. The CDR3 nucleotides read TGCAGTGGGTCAGGGGCCAACGAGCAGTACTTC.

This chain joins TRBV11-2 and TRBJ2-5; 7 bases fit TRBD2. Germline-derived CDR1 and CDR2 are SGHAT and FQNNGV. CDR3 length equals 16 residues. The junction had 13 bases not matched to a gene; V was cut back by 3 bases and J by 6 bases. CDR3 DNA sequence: TGTGCCAGCAGCTTGAGTAGGGCGGGAGAGTTGAAGACCCAGTACTTC. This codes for CASSLSRAGELKTQYF.

The CDR3 loop reads CAISEGRGLSNQPQHF. The CDR3 DNA sequence: TGTGCCATCAGTGAAGGCAGGGGGCTCTCCAATCAGCCCCAGCATTTT. The V call is TRBV10-3, the J call TRBJ1-5; 8 positions match TRBD1. Germline trimming cut 3 bases from V and 3 bases from J; bases unmatched to any gene: 7. CDR3 length: 16 residues. CDR1 is ENHRY, CDR2 SYGVKD, per germline.

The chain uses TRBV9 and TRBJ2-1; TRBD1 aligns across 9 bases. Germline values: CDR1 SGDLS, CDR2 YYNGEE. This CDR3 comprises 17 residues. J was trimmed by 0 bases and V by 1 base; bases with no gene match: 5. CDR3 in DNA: TGTGCCAGCAGCGTAATTCCGACAGGGGGCTCCTACAATGAGCAGTTCTTC. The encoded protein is CASSVIPTGGSYNEQFF.

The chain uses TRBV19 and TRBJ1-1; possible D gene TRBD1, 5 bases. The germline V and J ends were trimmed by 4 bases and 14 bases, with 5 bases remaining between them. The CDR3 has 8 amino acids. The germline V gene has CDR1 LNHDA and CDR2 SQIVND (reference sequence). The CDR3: CASSRGFF. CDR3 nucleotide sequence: TGTGCCAGTAGTAGGGGGTTCTTT. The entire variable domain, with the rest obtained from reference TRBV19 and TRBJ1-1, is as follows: DGGITQSPKYLFRKEGQNVTLSCEQNLNHDAMYWYRQDPGQGLRLIYYSQIVNDFQKGDIAEGYSVSREKKESFPLTVTSAQKNPTAFYLCASSRGFFGQGTRLTVV.

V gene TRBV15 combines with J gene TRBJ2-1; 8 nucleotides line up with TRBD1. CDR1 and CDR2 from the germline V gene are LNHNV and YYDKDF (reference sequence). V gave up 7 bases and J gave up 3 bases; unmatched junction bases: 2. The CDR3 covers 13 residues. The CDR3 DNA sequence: TGTGCCACCAATGACAGGGGCTACAATGAGCAGTTCTTC. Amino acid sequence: CATNDRGYNEQFF. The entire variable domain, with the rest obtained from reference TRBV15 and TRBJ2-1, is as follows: DAMVIQNPRYQVTQFGKPVTLSCSQTLNHNVMYWYQQKSSQAPKLLFHYYDKDFNNEADTPDNFQSRRPNTSFCFLDIRSPGLGDTAMYLCATNDRGYNEQFFGPGTRLTVL.

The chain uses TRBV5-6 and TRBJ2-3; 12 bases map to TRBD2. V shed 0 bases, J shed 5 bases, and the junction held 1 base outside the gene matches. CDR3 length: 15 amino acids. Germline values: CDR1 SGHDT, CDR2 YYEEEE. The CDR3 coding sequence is TGTGCCAGCAGCTTGGTACTAGCGGGAGGAGATACGCAGTATTTT. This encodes CASSLVLAGGDTQYF.

The CDR3 spells CSVGTATNYGYTF. As DNA, the CDR3 is TGCAGCGTCGGGACAGCCACTAACTATGGCTACACCTTC. This sequence joins TRBV29-1 and TRBJ1-2; 7 nucleotides agree with TRBD1. The CDR3 length is 13 residues. Trimming cost V 6 bases and J 0 bases; bases outside gene matches: 4. The germline CDR1 and CDR2 sequences are SQVTM and ANQGSEA.

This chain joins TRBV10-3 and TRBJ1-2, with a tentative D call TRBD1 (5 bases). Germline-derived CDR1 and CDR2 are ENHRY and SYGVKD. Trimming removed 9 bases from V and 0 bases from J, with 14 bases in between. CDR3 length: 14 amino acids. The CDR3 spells CAIGGGPPNYGYTF. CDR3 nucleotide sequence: TGTGCCATTGGGGGGGGACCGCCTAACTATGGCTACACCTTC.

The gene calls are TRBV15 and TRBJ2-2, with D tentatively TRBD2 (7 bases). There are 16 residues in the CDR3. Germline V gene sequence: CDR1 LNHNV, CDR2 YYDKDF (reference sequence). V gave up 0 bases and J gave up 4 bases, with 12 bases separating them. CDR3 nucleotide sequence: TGTGCCACCAGCAGAGATGCGCGGGGGCTCACCGGGGAGCTGTTTTTT. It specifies CATSRDARGLTGELFF. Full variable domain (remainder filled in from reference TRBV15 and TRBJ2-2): DAMVIQNPRYQVTQFGKPVTLSCSQTLNHNVMYWYQQKSSQAPKLLFHYYDKDFNNEADTPDNFQSRRPNTSFCFLDIRSPGLGDTAMYLCATSRDARGLTGELFFGEGSRLTVL.

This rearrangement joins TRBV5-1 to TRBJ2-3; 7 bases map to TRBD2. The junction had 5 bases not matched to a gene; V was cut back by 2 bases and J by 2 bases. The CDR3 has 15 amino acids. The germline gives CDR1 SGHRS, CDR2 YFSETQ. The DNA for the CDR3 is TGCGCCAGCAGCTTTGTGGGAGGGCACACAGATACGCAGTATTTT. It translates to CASSFVGGHTDTQYF.